Listed below are T cell receptor beta chains from one sample, sequenced in a study of CD8+ T cells in alopecia areata. TCRdb keeps only in-frame clones here, not all; method: immunoSEQ multiplex PCR. The sample carries approximately 11,000 clones, 61% recorded once. Sequencing used skin. These receptors came from a human donor with alopecia areata. Each CDR3 is given with its conserved first and last residue. The D gene is left open where the match is weak. A clone size is listed for some rows: how often the clone was seen (once, few, many), or a class if it is expanded.

>.|.|TRBV30|TRBJ1-1
TGTGCCTGGAGCCCTCATCGGCTGGCTGAAGCTTTCTTT
CAWSPHRLAEAFF
>.|.|TRBV5-1|TRBJ2-7
TGCGCCAGCAGCTCTCAGTACGAGCAGTACTTC
CASSSQYEQYF
>TRBD1|few|TRBV29-1|TRBJ1-4
TGCAGCGTTTCTTCGTTCAGGGGGAAGAGTGAAAAACTGTTTTTT
CSVSSFRGKSEKLFF
>.|medium-sized|TRBV6-6|TRBJ1-6
TGTGCCAGCAGCCCGGACCCCATCTATAATTCACCCCTCCACTTT
CASSPDPIYNSPLHF
>.|once|TRBV11-2|TRBJ1-2
TGTGCCATCCGACAGGCCCGGGATTATGGCTACACCTTC
CAIRQARDYGYTF
>.|.|TRBV29-1|TRBJ2-2
TGCAGCGTCATACAGGGAGCGAGCACCGGGGAGCTGTTTTTT
CSVIQGASTGELFF
>.|.|TRBV10-2|TRBJ1-1
TGCGCCAGCAGTGATTTTGCAGACACTGAAGCTTTCTTT
CASSDFADTEAFF
>.|few|TRBV29-1|TRBJ1-2
TGCAGCGTTGACCCCGGGACCGGTGGCCCCACCTTC
CSVDPGTGGPTF
>.|.|TRBV7-2|TRBJ2-7
TGTGCCAGCCGCCTTAGCTCCTACGAGCAGTACTTC
CASRLSSYEQYF
>TRBD1|.|TRBV27|TRBJ1-2
TGTGCCAGCAGCGGACAGGATTCTAACTATGGCTACACCTTC
CASSGQDSNYGYTF
>.|.|TRBV7-2|TRBJ2-3
TGTGCCAGCAGCTTAACCCCTTGGGTGGATACGCAGTATTTT
CASSLTPWVDTQYF
>.|.|TRBV11-1|TRBJ2-3
TGTGCCAGCAGCTTAGATATGGTACCAGATACGCAGTATTTT
CASSLDMVPDTQYF
>.|.|TRBV6-6|TRBJ1-1
TGTGCCAGCAGTTCTAGGGGTACGGACACTGAAGCTTTCTTT
CASSSRGTDTEAFF
>TRBD2|.|TRBV10-2|TRBJ2-1
TGCGCCAGCGGAGCGGGAGCGTACAATGAGCAGTTCTTC
CASGAGAYNEQFF
>TRBD1|once|TRBV5-6|TRBJ2-3
TGTGCCAGCAGCTTGAGGACAGGATCAACGTTAACAGATACGCAGTATTTT
CASSLRTGSTLTDTQYF
>.|.|TRBV27|TRBJ2-7
TGTGCCAGCAGTTACCTAAGCTCCTACGAGCAGTACTTC
CASSYLSSYEQYF
>.|.|TRBV7-9|TRBJ1-5
TGTGCCAGCAGCTTCAGAGGGGATCAGCCCCAGCATTTT
CASSFRGDQPQHF
>.|.|TRBV5-1|TRBJ1-2
TGCGCCAGCAGCTTAGCTGGCTACTCTGGCTACACCTTC
CASSLAGYSGYTF
>TRBD2|.|TRBV5-1|TRBJ2-7
TGCGCCAGCAGCTTAAGCGGGATGAGGTACGAGCAGTACTTC
CASSLSGMRYEQYF
>.|.|TRBV2|TRBJ2-7
TGTGCCAGCAGTGAGGGCGGGACCTACGAGCAGTACTTC
CASSEGGTYEQYF
>TRBD2|once|TRBV30|TRBJ2-3
TGTGCCTGGAGTGTATTCAGTCCTCAAAAGACTAGCGTAGATACGCAGTATTTT
CAWSVFSPQKTSVDTQYF
>TRBD1|few|TRBV23-1|TRBJ2-3
TGCGCCAGCGGGACAGGGGTCCTTTATAGCACCAATACGCAGTATTTT
CASGTGVLYSTNTQYF
>.|.|TRBV7-2|TRBJ2-7
TGTGCCAGCAGCTTAGGTGTCGGGACACCCTCCTACGAGCAGTACTTC
CASSLGVGTPSYEQYF
>TRBD1|once|TRBV6-1|TRBJ2-1
TGTGCCAGCAGTGCCCCTACAGGGGCCTCGGATGAGCAGTTCTTC
CASSAPTGASDEQFF
>.|.|TRBV7-7|TRBJ2-6
TGTGCCAGCAGCTCTCTACAGCCACAAAGTCGGGCCAACGTCCTGACTTTC
CASSSLQPQSRANVLTF
>.|.|TRBV5-1|TRBJ2-5
TGCGCCAGCGCCGCGGATTTTGGGGAGACCCAGTACTTC
CASAADFGETQYF
>TRBD1|.|TRBV29-1|TRBJ1-2
TGCAGCGTTGGGGGACAGCTCTATGGCTACACCTTC
CSVGGQLYGYTF
>.|.|TRBV30|TRBJ2-7
TGTGCCTGGAGTGTAGAGGACGGGAGCGAGCAGTACTTC
CAWSVEDGSEQYF
>.|.|TRBV7-2|TRBJ1-2
TGTGCCAGCAGCGCAAGTCGGGGGCTCTATGGCTACACCTTC
CASSASRGLYGYTF
>TRBD1|.|TRBV7-9|TRBJ1-6
TGTGCCAGCAGCTTGACAGGGGTCTATAATTCACCCCTCCACTTT
CASSLTGVYNSPLHF
>TRBD2|few|TRBV29-1|TRBJ2-3
TGCAGCGCTCCCACGCATAGCGGGGCCTTCGGAGATACGCAGTATTTT
CSAPTHSGAFGDTQYF
>TRBD2|.|TRBV5-6|TRBJ2-1
TGTGCCAGCAGCTTGGGGCCCAGGCGGGGGAATGAGCAGTTCTTC
CASSLGPRRGNEQFF
>TRBD2|few|TRBV28|TRBJ2-4
TGTGCCAGCAGTTTATGGGCGGGGGGAAACATTCAGTACTTC
CASSLWAGGNIQYF
>.|.|TRBV29-1|TRBJ2-1
TGCAGCGTGCAGACTAGCTCCTACAATGAGCAGTTCTTC
CSVQTSSYNEQFF
>TRBD2|few|TRBV5-6|TRBJ2-1
TGTGCCAGCAGCCCCCCTATGGGACTAGCGTTTTACAATGAGCAGTTCTTC
CASSPPMGLAFYNEQFF
>TRBD1|.|TRBV7-9|TRBJ1-5
TGTGCCAGCAGCCTAGGGGGCTGGCAGCCCCAGCATTTT
CASSLGGWQPQHF
>.|.|TRBV18|TRBJ2-1
TGTGCCAGCTCACCACCTGGGTCAGCCTACAATGAGCAGTTCTTC
CASSPPGSAYNEQFF
>TRBD1|.|TRBV6-5|TRBJ1-6
TGTGCCAGCAGTCCGGGACAGGCGCCCTCGCGACCCCTCCACTTT
CASSPGQAPSRPLHF
>TRBD1|.|TRBV2|TRBJ2-3
TGTGCCAGCAGAAGGACAGGGACTGAGAGAGATACGCAGTATTTT
CASRRTGTERDTQYF
>.|.|TRBV28|TRBJ1-1
TGTGCCAGCAGTCCCCCCAGGGTAATGAACACTGAAGCTTTCTTT
CASSPPRVMNTEAFF
>.|.|TRBV5-4|TRBJ1-4
TGTGCCAGCAGCTTGGACGGCCGACTTAATGAAAAACTGTTTTTT
CASSLDGRLNEKLFF
>.|.|TRBV6-1|TRBJ2-7
TGTGCCAGCTCTGAACGGGGAACCTACGAGCAGTACTTC
CASSERGTYEQYF
>.|few|TRBV5-5|TRBJ2-3
TGTGCCAGCAGCCCCACTCCGGCAGATACGCAGTATTTT
CASSPTPADTQYF
>TRBD1|.|TRBV4-1|TRBJ1-2
TGCGCCAGCAGCCAAGGACGGCCTGAGGGGGCCTATGGCTACACCTTC
CASSQGRPEGAYGYTF
>.|.|TRBV6-6|TRBJ1-1
TGTGCCAGCAGCGAGGGGACTGAAGCTTTCTTT
CASSEGTEAFF
>.|.|TRBV28|TRBJ1-5
TGTGCCAGCAGGCGGCAGGGCGGGCAGCCCCAGCATTTT
CASRRQGGQPQHF